Shown below are 32 T cell receptor beta chains from a single sample sequenced in a study of HIV-infected patients and healthy controls. Using its own MiXCR run on the 5' RACE reads, TCRdb lists one record per CDR3 protein. The sample holds about 70,000 distinct CDR3 sequences, roughly a sixth seen once. The sequencing input was CD4+ T cells from blood. These receptors all stem from a human donor in good health.

The chain combines TRBV18 with TRBJ1-6; no reliable D call. The CDR3 contains 16 residues. Germline V gene data show CDR1 as KGHSH and CDR2 as LQKENI. V was cut by 2 bases and J by 14 bases, with 22 bases left in between. DNA of the CDR3: TGTGCCAGCTCACCAGGTGTAAAGATGCTTGCCCCAACCCTCCACTTT. It encodes CASSPGVKMLAPTLHF.

This clonotype has ten or more counts. The chain recombines TRBV18 with TRBJ2-7, with 7 bases identical to TRBD2. The length of the CDR3 is 17 residues. CDR1 is KGHSH and CDR2 is LQKENI in the germline V gene. J gave up 4 bases and V 6 bases, and 18 bases lay outside the gene matches. The CDR3 is CASSSGSGTKGSYEQYF. In nucleotides, the CDR3 is TGTGCCAGCTCCTCGGGGTCCGGGACTAAAGGAAGTTACGAGCAGTACTTC.

The genes are TRBV5-5 and TRBJ1-1; a weak D match, TRBD1 (6 bases). V lost 2 bases and J lost 5, with 16 bases in between. Germline assignment: CDR1 SGHKS and CDR2 YYEKEE (reference sequence). The CDR3 covers 15 residues. Here the CDR3 DNA reads TGTGCCAGCAGCTTCCTCACAGGGTTAGGGACTGAAGCTTTCTTT. Translation: CASSFLTGLGTEAFF.

This clonotype was detected ten times or more. CDR3: CSAQSGTGPGEQFF. The CDR3 coding sequence is TGCAGTGCACAATCGGGGACAGGGCCAGGTGAGCAGTTCTTC. The genes are TRBV20-1 and TRBJ2-1; 9 bases agree with TRBD1. The CDR3 covers 14 residues. V trimming: 6 bases; J trimming: 9 bases; junction bases outside the gene matches: 12. The germline CDR1 and CDR2 sequences are DFQATT and SNEGSKA (reference sequence).

CDR3 residues: CASSFRQGEDEQFF. Here the CDR3 DNA reads TGCGCCAGCAGCTTCCGACAGGGGGAGGATGAGCAGTTCTTC. This chain uses TRBV5-1 with TRBJ2-1; 9 nucleotides align to TRBD1. Germline assignment: CDR1 SGHRS and CDR2 YFSETQ. CDR3 length: 14 amino acids. V lost 2 bases, J lost 8 bases, and 5 bases stayed unmatched.

A remark on this clonotype: The junction shows a germline mismatch at one end, possibly a read error. J is TRBJ1-5 and V is TRBV24-1; D not resolved. Per germline, CDR1 KGHDR and CDR2 SFDVKD. CDR3 size: 14 residues. The chain's CDR3 is CATSGGDSNQPQHF. The CDR3, as DNA: TGTGCCACCAGTGGCGGAGATAGCAATCAGCCTCAGCATTTT.

Worth noting for this clonotype: A read error may be the cause here, since a much bigger clone is one base away. The rearrangement joins TRBV20-1 to TRBJ2-7; weak D call: TRBD2 (6 bases). In germline, CDR1 is DFQATT, CDR2 SNEGSKA (reference sequence). The CDR3 totals 15 residues. In nucleotides, the CDR3 is TGCAGTGCTAGACCCCGATCCGGCGGGGCCTACGAGAAGTACTTC. Translation: CSARPRSGGAYEKYF.

The chain combines TRBV12-3 or TRBV12-4 with TRBJ2-3; 10 bases line up with TRBD2. This CDR3 contains 16 residues. V shed 6 bases and J 6 bases; nucleotides not matched to a gene: 12. CDR3: CASRRSSGRGTDTQYF. The DNA for the CDR3 is TGTGCCAGCAGAAGATCTAGCGGGAGAGGGACCGATACGCAGTATTTT.

The chain recombines TRBV23-1 with TRBJ2-3; tentative D call: TRBD1 (5 bases). TRBV23-1 is known as an ORF, though its function is uncertain. CDR3 length: 13 residues. Trimming removed 6 bases from V and 1 base from J, with 8 bases in between. The CDR3 here is CASRGRGTDTQYF. CDR3 bases: TGCGCCAGCAGGGGCAGGGGCACAGATACGCAGTATTTT.

This clonotype came up a few times. The chain recombines TRBV12-3 or TRBV12-4 with TRBJ1-6, with D possibly being TRBD1 (6 bases). This CDR3 is built from 15 residues. V was pared by 6 bases and J by 7 bases, with 16 bases between. For the CDR3, the DNA is TGTGCCAGCAGCCCCCCGGCGGGGGCAAATTCACCCCTCCACTTT. This gives the protein CASSPPAGANSPLHF.

This clonotype was picked up a small number of times. The chain joins TRBV4-3 to TRBJ2-2; perhaps TRBD2 as D (6 bases). Germline CDR1 reads LGHNA; CDR2 reads YSLEER. This CDR3 has 16 residues. V was cut by 2 bases and J by 0 bases, with 10 bases left in between. The CDR3: CASSQLGGSNTGELFF. CDR3 bases: TGCGCCAGCAGCCAACTGGGAGGCTCGAACACCGGGGAGCTGTTTTTT.

This clonotype was seen once. With a much larger clone just one base away, this may be a read error. The genes are TRBV6-1 and TRBJ1-1; D remains ambiguous. CDR1 is MNHNS and CDR2 is SASEGT in the germline V gene. Trimming left V 6 bases short and J 0 bases short, with 11 bases between. The CDR3 spans 14 residues. CDR3 sequence (DNA): TGTGCCAGCAGAGAGACGCGGGTGAACACTGAAGCTTTCTTT. As protein: CASRETRVNTEAFF.

The chain has TRBV2 and TRBJ2-1; D ambiguous. The CDR3 length is 13 residues. Germline CDR1 SNHLY, CDR2 FYNNEI. V lost 6 bases to trimming and J lost 10 bases, with 16 bases between them. The CDR3 DNA reads as TGTGCCAGCAGGGGTAGACGTGTTCGGGAGCAGTTCTTC. It yields the protein CASRGRRVREQFF.

This clonotype was seen many times. The chain uses TRBV11-3 and TRBJ2-1, with D hard to call. Germline V gene data show CDR1 as SGHNT and CDR2 as YENEEA. The CDR3 has 13 amino acids. V lost 5 bases and J 5 bases, leaving 10 bases between the germline ends. CDR3 bases: TGTGCCAGCAGCCCTGGAACTAACAATGAGCAGTTCTTC. It yields the protein CASSPGTNNEQFF.

This clonotype has a handful of counts. The rearrangement links TRBV28 to TRBJ2-2, with 8 bases lining up with TRBD2. CDR3 length: 14 amino acids. Looked up from germline, CDR1 is MDHEN and CDR2 is SYDVKM. J lost 7 bases, V lost 6 bases, and 7 bases had no gene match. CDR3 sequence (DNA): TGTGCCAGCAGGACCCGGCGGGGGGTCGGGGAGCTGTTTTTT. Translation gives CASRTRRGVGELFF.

There are a few counts of this clonotype. The rearrangement joins TRBV11-1 to TRBJ2-3, with 7 bases aligning to TRBD1. The V segment lost 3 bases and the J segment 2 bases; nucleotides outside the gene matches: 8. The CDR3 is made up of 16 amino acids. The V gene's germline CDR1 is SGHAT and CDR2 FQDESV (reference sequence). The CDR3 loop reads CASSFGDRRLTDTQYF. The CDR3 DNA reads TGTGCCAGCAGCTTCGGGGACAGAAGACTCACAGATACGCAGTATTTT. Supplemented by reference TRBV11-1 and TRBJ2-3, the full variable domain reads EAEVAQSPRYKITEKSQAVAFWCDPISGHATLYWYRQILGQGPELLVQFQDESVVDDSQLPKDRFSAERLKGVDSTLKIQPAELGDSAMYLCASSFGDRRLTDTQYFGPGTRLTVL.

The chain joins TRBV24-1 to TRBJ2-2, with D possibly being TRBD1 (5 bases). Germline V CDR1 and CDR2: KGHDR, SFDVKD. Trimming stripped 4 bases from V and 10 bases from J, with 21 bases between. This CDR3 has 16 residues. CDR3 sequence (DNA): TGTGCCACCAGTGACCTATCAGGGAAAGGAGTTTCGGAGCTGTTTTTT. Translating it yields CATSDLSGKGVSELFF.

This clonotype has ten or more counts. V and J are TRBV10-3 and TRBJ1-2; D gene ambiguous. Germline CDR1 reads ENHRY; CDR2 reads SYGVKD. The CDR3 runs to 13 residues. Trimming shortened V by 4 bases and J by 5 bases, and 11 bases separated the two germline ends. CDR3 coding DNA: TGTGCCATCAGTGCCGACGGACGGTATGGCTACACCTTC. Protein product: CAISADGRYGYTF.

This chain uses TRBV7-3 with TRBJ1-1; a possible D gene is TRBD1 (5 bases). Germline assignment: CDR1 SGHTA and CDR2 FQGTGA. V was cut by 5 bases and J by 4 bases, with 20 bases left in between. This CDR3 is built from 16 residues. As DNA, the CDR3 is TGTGCCAGCAGCGCAGGGAGTGGGGGGGGTATCACTGAAGCTTTCTTT. Its protein is CASSAGSGGGITEAFF.

This clonotype was found many times. This rearrangement joins TRBV28 to TRBJ1-2; 9 positions match TRBD1. V was clipped by 5 bases and J by 8 bases; unmatched bases: 9. The CDR3 spans 14 residues. Germline-derived CDR1 and CDR2 are MDHEN and SYDVKM. CDR3 DNA sequence: TGTGCCAGCAGTCAGGACAGGGGACCCCGCGGCTACACCTTC. Residues: CASSQDRGPRGYTF.

This clonotype was picked up a small number of times. The chain couples TRBV20-1 to TRBJ1-5, with D uncertain. The V gene lost 3 bases and the J gene lost 8 bases, with 11 bases spanning the gap. The length of the CDR3 is 12 residues. The germline gives CDR1 DFQATT, CDR2 SNEGSKA (reference sequence). The CDR3 DNA follows: TGCAGTGCTAGGGAAGCAACTAAGCCCCAGCATTTT. It specifies CSAREATKPQHF.

This clonotype was recorded at least ten times. The chain couples TRBV5-1 to TRBJ2-5; D is possibly TRBD2 (5 bases). This CDR3 spans 14 amino acids. V lost 2 bases and J 3 bases, leaving 11 bases between the germline ends. The V gene's germline CDR1 is SGHRS and CDR2 YFSETQ. CDR3 sequence: CASSLSLAEETQYF. CDR3 in DNA: TGCGCCAGCAGCTTATCGCTAGCTGAAGAGACCCAGTACTTC.

The genes are TRBV20-1 and TRBJ2-1, with TRBD2 matching over 13 bases. V was clipped by 6 bases and J by 9 bases; unmatched bases: 14. This CDR3 has 16 residues. Germline values: CDR1 DFQATT, CDR2 SNEGSKA (reference sequence). The CDR3 here is CSATGLAGVPGGEQFF. CDR3 DNA sequence: TGCAGTGCCACAGGACTAGCGGGAGTCCCAGGGGGTGAGCAGTTCTTC.

The rearrangement links TRBV15 to TRBJ1-6; tentatively, D is TRBD1 (6 bases). V shed 5 bases and J shed 7 bases, with 12 bases lying between them. This CDR3 contains 14 residues. Germline CDR1 LNHNV, CDR2 YYDKDF (reference sequence). The CDR3 loop reads CATSLTGGNSPLHF. Written as DNA, the CDR3 is TGTGCCACCAGCCTGACAGGAGGGAATTCACCCCTCCACTTT.

This clonotype has only one observation. The rearrangement joins TRBV5-4 to TRBJ1-4; unclear D gene. V was clipped by 1 base and J by 4 bases, with 8 bases between them. There are 14 residues in the CDR3. Germline loops: CDR1 SGHNT, CDR2 YYREEE (reference sequence). CDR3 bases: TGTGCCAGCAGCTTGTCACCGATTAATGAAAAACTGTTTTTT. Translated: CASSLSPINEKLFF.

This clonotype was recorded at least ten times. The chain combines TRBV3-1 with TRBJ1-2; D is unresolved. This CDR3 has 12 amino acids. Germline V CDR1 and CDR2: LGHDT, YNNKEL (reference sequence). V lost 4 bases and J lost 11, with 14 bases in between. CDR3 amino acids: CASSLGPESYTF. The CDR3, as DNA: TGTGCCAGCAGCCTGGGCCCGGAGTCATACACCTTC.

The sample holds a few counts of this clonotype. The rearrangement joins TRBV20-1 to TRBJ1-5, with 8 nucleotides matching TRBD1. Per germline, CDR1 DFQATT and CDR2 SNEGSKA (reference sequence). Trimming cost V 4 bases and J 0 bases; bases outside gene matches: 11. This CDR3 region has 17 residues. The CDR3 DNA reads TGCAGTGCTAAATTTCTCGGACAGGGCTATAGCAATCAGCCCCAGCATTTT. Protein sequence: CSAKFLGQGYSNQPQHF.

Concerning this clonotype itself: A much larger clone lies a single base off, so this may be a read error. V and J are TRBV5-6 and TRBJ2-1, with TRBD2 matching 9 bases. Germline V gene data show CDR1 as SGHDT and CDR2 as YYEEEE. The CDR3 extends over 17 amino acids. This CDR3 reads CASSLGHVLAGHNEQLF. In DNA, the CDR3 is TGTGCCAGCAGCTTGGGTCACGTACTAGCGGGCCACAATGAGCAGCTCTTC.

The rearrangement uses TRBV7-3 and TRBJ2-1; 7 bases align to TRBD1. The CDR3 consists of 15 residues. Per germline, CDR1 SGHTA and CDR2 FQGTGA. J was trimmed by 3 bases and V by 1 base; bases with no gene match: 3. CDR3 sequence: CASSLSRDSYNEQFF. CDR3 DNA sequence: TGTGCCAGCAGCTTAAGCCGGGACAGCTACAATGAGCAGTTCTTC.

Ten or more counts support this clonotype. The chain links TRBV7-2 to TRBJ2-3; 9 bases fit TRBD1. The length of the CDR3 is 14 residues. Germline trimming cut 4 bases from V and 3 bases from J; bases unmatched to any gene: 2. Germline V lookup: CDR1 SGHTA, CDR2 FQGNSA. CDR3 in amino acids: CASSWDRATDTQYF. DNA for the CDR3: TGTGCCAGCAGCTGGGACAGGGCAACAGATACGCAGTATTTT. Full variable domain (rest looked up from reference TRBV7-2 and TRBJ2-3): GAGVSQSPSNKVTEKGKDVELRCDPISGHTALYWYRQSLGQGLEFLIYFQGNSAPDKSGLPSDRFSAERTGGSVSTLTIQRTQQEDSAVYLCASSWDRATDTQYFGPGTRLTVL.

The rearrangement links TRBV24-1 to TRBJ2-2, with 9 bases identical to TRBD2. The length of the CDR3 is 16 residues. Looked up from germline, CDR1 is KGHDR and CDR2 is SFDVKD. J was trimmed by 4 bases and V by 4 bases; bases with no gene match: 6. Written as DNA, the CDR3 is TGTGCCACCAGTGAACAAGCGGGAGGAATCACCGGGGAGCTGTTTTTT. The encoded protein is CATSEQAGGITGELFF.

The rearrangement links TRBV28 to TRBJ1-5; D remains unclear. Germline V gene lookup returns CDR1 MDHEN and CDR2 SYDVKM. V gave up 2 bases and J gave up 6 bases, with 17 bases separating them. CDR3 length: 16 amino acids. CDR3 nucleotide sequence: TGTGCCAGCAGTTTAAGAGTGACACCGGTAGCTCAGCCCCAGCATTTT. It encodes CASSLRVTPVAQPQHF.